A single T cell receptor beta chain is shown here with its context. Its antigen is as yet unknown. This record belongs to a study of cytomegalovirus exposure and HLA in healthy donors. Findings of the study overall: Most TCR sequences were uncommon, yet certain public TCRs appeared in many donors. Three CMV-associated chains were confirmed in vitro to be specific for CMV antigens. According to a subsequent analysis, TCR clusters identified in the first cohort showed a tendency to co-occur across the roughly 120 validation repertoires.

Here immunoSEQ multiplex PCR was the method, and the copy in TCRdb shows in-frame clones only, minus some. This sample has about 160,000 clones, with over 85% found just once. This TCR was sampled from a young woman in good health and CMV-seropositive. Sequences were obtained from PBMCs.

Written as DNA, the CDR3 is TGTGCCAGCAGCTTAGTCCGGGGGAGGGCCAAAAACATTCAGTACTTC. Its protein is CASSLVRGRAKNIQYF. This chain connects TRBV13 to TRBJ2-4; D is perhaps TRBD2 (6 bases). The germline CDR1 and CDR2 sequences are PRHDT and FYEKMQ (reference sequence). V was pared by 1 base and J by 1 base, with 11 bases between. CDR3 length: 16 residues.